This T cell receptor beta chain was recorded in a study of T cell responses to AZD1222 COVID-19 vaccine. Study findings and constraints: Mapped onto spike, vaccine-associated CD4 TCRs spanned it and were dominant at 160-218 and 743-854. Repertoire sampling happened only post peak T cell response. Breadth and depth of Spike-specific TCRs rose after two AZD1222 doses.

Sequenced by immunoSEQ multiplex PCR; TCRdb stores in-frame clones only, minus some. The table shows about 140,000 clones, with almost 90% occurring only once. On this clone: Its antigen is unidentified.

V lost 4 bases to trimming and J lost 2 bases; unmatched junction nucleotides: 3. In germline, CDR1 is PRHDT, CDR2 FYEKMQ (reference sequence). The CDR3 covers 15 residues. This material consisted of peripheral blood, taken 28 days after the second AZD1222 dose. The TCR originated in an adult who received the AZD1222 COVID-19 vaccine. The rearrangement links TRBV13 to TRBJ1-3, with 9 bases aligning to TRBD1. CDR3 loop: CASSYRQGAGNTIYF. CDR3 DNA sequence: TGTGCCAGCAGCTACCGACAGGGGGCTGGAAACACCATATATTTT.